At least ten counts were recorded for the clone carrying this T cell receptor beta chain. Its antigen remains unidentified. The sample comes from a study of T cells after yellow fever vaccination. Study background: Libraries from low-cell-number fractions were prepared with the SMART-Seq v4 Ultra Low Input RNA kit.

In making TCR cDNA, 5'RACE template switching added a universal primer site and UMIs to it. TCRdb reprocessed the 5' RACE reads via MiXCR and lists one record per CDR3 protein. The sample consists of around 300,000 distinct CDR3 sequences, roughly 13% of them appearing once. General study findings and limits: Reappearance after the booster was seen for most primary-vaccination clones, at roughly 96% CD4 and roughly 90% CD8.

Germline-derived CDR1 and CDR2 are SQVTM and ANQGSEA. V lost 3 bases to trimming and J lost 5 bases, with 8 bases between them. This CDR3 is 12 amino acids long. Sequenced material: CD4+ T cells sorted from PBMCs, taken 45 days after the yellow fever booster vaccination. This clonotype was obtained from a man aged 30-40 years who received the YFV17D yellow fever vaccine. The chain couples TRBV29-1 to TRBJ1-5; D ambiguous. CDR3 residues: CSVEDGDQPQHF. CDR3 DNA sequence: TGCAGCGTTGAGGACGGTGATCAGCCCCAGCATTTT.